This T cell receptor (beta chain) is drawn from a study of early T cells in non-severe SARS-CoV-2 infection. This clonotype was observed a handful of times. Its cognate antigen is unknown. The library protocol tagged individual cDNA molecules with unique molecular identifiers. TCRdb reprocessed the 5' RACE reads via MiXCR and lists one record per CDR3 protein. The sample contains 45,000 to 75,000 distinct CDR3 sequences, roughly 12% of which appear only once. The CDR3 sequence is 13 residues long. CDR1 MNHEY and CDR2 SVGEGT come from the germline V gene. The ends lost 7 bases at V and 6 bases at J; junction bases unmatched: 6. Points from the study as a whole: Clonotype matching in VDJdb favored anti-spike CD8 responses and did not capture private and CD4 specificities.

The origin of this receptor is an adult who was a healthcare worker with PCR-confirmed SARS-CoV-2 infection or an uninfected control (not recorded which). The genes are TRBV6-2 or TRBV6-3 and TRBJ2-3; TRBD1 agrees at 8 bases. Input material: whole blood. The CDR3 bases are TGTGCCAGCAACAGGGACAGGCGGGATACGCAGTATTTT. Translated: CASNRDRRDTQYF.